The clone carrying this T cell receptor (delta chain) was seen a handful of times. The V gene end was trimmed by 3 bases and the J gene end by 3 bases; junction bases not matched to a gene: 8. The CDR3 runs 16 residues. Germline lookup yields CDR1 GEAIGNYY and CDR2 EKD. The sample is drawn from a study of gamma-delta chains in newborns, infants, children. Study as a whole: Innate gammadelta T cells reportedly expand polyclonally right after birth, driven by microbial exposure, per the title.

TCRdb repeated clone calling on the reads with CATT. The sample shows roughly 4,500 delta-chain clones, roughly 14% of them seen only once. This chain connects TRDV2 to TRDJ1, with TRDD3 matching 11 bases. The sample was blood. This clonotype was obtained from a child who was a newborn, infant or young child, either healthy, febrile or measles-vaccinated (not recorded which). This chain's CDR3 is CACDPWGIQGPDKLIF. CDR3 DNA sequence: TGTGCCTGTGACCCCTGGGGGATACAAGGCCCCGATAAACTCATCTTT.